This TCR beta chain was obtained from a study of T cells in Graves' hyperthyroidism and ophthalmopathy. General study results and limits: Ophthalmopathy was model-predicted a median about 7.1 months pre-onset. Blood also held most thyroid clonotypes expanded beyond 0.001.

TCR beta CDR3 regions were amplified from RNA transcripts. Researchers ran a first-round RT-PCR on the TCR CDR3 using the HTBI primer set. TCRdb passed the multiplex PCR reads through MiXCR, listing each CDR3 protein once. This repertoire shows fewer than 650,000 distinct CDR3 sequences, around 13% found once; its top ten account for more than 11%. Exclusions: uncontrolled infection, other autoimmune disease, pregnancy, lactation. For the diagnoses, clinical symptoms, serum thyroxine and TRAb, thyroid ultrasound and orbital computed tomography were used. Notes on this clonotype: Its antigen is currently unknown.

The specimen was blood. The clonotype originates from a woman between 40 and 55 years old with Graves' hyperthyroidism.

In DNA form, the CDR3 reads TGTGCCAGCAAGTTACGGACTAGTGGTGACATTCAGTACTTC. Protein: CASKLRTSGDIQYF. This rearrangement joins TRBV2 to TRBJ2-4, with 7 bases matching TRBD2. The J segment lost 8 bases and the V segment lost 7 bases, leaving 11 bases of the junction unmatched. This CDR3 region has 14 residues. The germline V gene has CDR1 SNHLY and CDR2 FYNNEI.